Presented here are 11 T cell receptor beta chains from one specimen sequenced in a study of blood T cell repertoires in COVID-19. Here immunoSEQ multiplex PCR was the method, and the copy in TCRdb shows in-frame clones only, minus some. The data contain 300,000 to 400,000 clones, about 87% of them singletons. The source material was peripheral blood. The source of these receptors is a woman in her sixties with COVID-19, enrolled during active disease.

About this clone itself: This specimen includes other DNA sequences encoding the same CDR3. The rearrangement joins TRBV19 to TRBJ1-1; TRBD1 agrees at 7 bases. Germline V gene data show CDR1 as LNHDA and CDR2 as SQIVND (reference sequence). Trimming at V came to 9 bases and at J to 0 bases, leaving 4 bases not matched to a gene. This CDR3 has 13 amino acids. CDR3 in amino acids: CASMGQLNTEAFF. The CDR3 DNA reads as TGTGCCAGCATGGGACAGTTGAACACTGAAGCTTTCTTT.

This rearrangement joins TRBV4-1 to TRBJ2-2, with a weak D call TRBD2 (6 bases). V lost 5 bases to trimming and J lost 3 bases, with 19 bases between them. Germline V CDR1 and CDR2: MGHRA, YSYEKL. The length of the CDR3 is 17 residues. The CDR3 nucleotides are TGCGCCAGCAGCTCCGGGACTTTAGGAAGGGACACCGGGGAGCTGTTTTTT. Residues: CASSSGTLGRDTGELFF.

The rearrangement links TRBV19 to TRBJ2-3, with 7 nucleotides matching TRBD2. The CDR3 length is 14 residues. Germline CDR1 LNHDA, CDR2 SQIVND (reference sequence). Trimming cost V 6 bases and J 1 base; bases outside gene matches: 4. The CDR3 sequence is CASSPRGGTDTQYF. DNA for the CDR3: TGTGCCAGTAGCCCACGGGGGGGCACAGATACGCAGTATTTT. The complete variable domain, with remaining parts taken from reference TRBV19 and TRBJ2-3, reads DGGITQSPKYLFRKEGQNVTLSCEQNLNHDAMYWYRQDPGQGLRLIYYSQIVNDFQKGDIAEGYSVSREKKESFPLTVTSAQKNPTAFYLCASSPRGGTDTQYFGPGTRLTVL.

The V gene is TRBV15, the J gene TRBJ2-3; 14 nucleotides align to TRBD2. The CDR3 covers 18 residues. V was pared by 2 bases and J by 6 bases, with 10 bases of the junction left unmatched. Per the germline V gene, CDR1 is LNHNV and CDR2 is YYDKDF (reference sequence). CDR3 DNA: TGTGCCACCAGCAGATCCCCCCGACTAGCGGGGGGGCTGGATACGCAGTATTTT. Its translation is CATSRSPRLAGGLDTQYF.

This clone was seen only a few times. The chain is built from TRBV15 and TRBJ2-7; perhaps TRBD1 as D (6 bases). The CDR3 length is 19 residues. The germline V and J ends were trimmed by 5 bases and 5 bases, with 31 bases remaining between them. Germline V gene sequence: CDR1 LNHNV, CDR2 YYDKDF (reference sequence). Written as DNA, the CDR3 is TGTGCCACCAGCCCAGCTCACCGTCGGGACACCCTTTTAGGCCACGAGCAGTACTTC. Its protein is CATSPAHRRDTLLGHEQYF.

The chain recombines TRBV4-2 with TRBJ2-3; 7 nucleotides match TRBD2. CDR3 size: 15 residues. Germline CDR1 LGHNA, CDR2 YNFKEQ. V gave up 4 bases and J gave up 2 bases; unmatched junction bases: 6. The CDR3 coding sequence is TGTGCCAGCAGCCGAGAGCGGGACTTCACAGATACGCAGTATTTT. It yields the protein CASSRERDFTDTQYF.

CDR3 nucleotides: TGCGCCAGCAGCTTGGCCTGGGACAAAACCTACGAGCAGTACTTC. Translated, it gives CASSLAWDKTYEQYF. The V gene is TRBV5-1, the J gene TRBJ2-7, with D possibly being TRBD1 (6 bases). The CDR3 loop spans 15 amino acids. Germline CDR1 is SGHRS and CDR2 is YFSETQ. The V gene lost 0 bases and the J gene lost 2 bases, with 12 bases spanning the gap.

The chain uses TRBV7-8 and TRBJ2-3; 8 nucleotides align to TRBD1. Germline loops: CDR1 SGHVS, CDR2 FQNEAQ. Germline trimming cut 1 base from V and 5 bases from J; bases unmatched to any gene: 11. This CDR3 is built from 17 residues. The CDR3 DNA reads TGTGCCAGCAGCTTAGGCAGGGGGCAGACCCCCCAAGATACGCAGTATTTT. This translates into CASSLGRGQTPQDTQYF.

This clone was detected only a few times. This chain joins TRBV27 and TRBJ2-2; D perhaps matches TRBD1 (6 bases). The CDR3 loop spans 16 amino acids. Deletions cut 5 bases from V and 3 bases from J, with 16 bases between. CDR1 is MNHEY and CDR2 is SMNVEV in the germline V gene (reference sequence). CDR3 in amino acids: CASSTPHRVDTGELFF. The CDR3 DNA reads TGTGCCAGCAGTACCCCACACAGGGTGGACACCGGGGAGCTGTTTTTT.

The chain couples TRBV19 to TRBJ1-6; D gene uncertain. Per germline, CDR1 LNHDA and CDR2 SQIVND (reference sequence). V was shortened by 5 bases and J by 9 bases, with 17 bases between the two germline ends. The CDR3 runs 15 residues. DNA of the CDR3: TGTGCCAGTAGTTCATACGGGGTTGATGGTTCACCCCTCCACTTT. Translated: CASSSYGVDGSPLHF.

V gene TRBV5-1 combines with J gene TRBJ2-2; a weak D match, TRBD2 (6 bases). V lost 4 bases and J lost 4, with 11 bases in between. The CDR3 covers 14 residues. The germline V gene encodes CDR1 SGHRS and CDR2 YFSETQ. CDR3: CASSTQGGTGELFF. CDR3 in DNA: TGCGCCAGCAGCACGCAGGGAGGCACCGGGGAGCTGTTTTTT. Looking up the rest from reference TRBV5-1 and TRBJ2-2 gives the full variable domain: KAGVTQTPRYLIKTRGQQVTLSCSPISGHRSVSWYQQTPGQGLQFLFEYFSETQRNKGNFPGRFSGRQFSNSRSEMNVSTLELGDSALYLCASSTQGGTGELFFGEGSRLTVL.